The clone carrying this TCR beta chain was observed once. The data were produced by immunoSEQ multiplex PCR, yet TCRdb's version contains in-frame clones alone and is incomplete. The sample holds 200,000 to 250,000 clones, 90% seen once. The sample is drawn from a study of blood T cell repertoires in COVID-19. Study summary: Acute and convalescent COVID-19 samples came from the United States, Italy and Spain.

The germline V gene has CDR1 SQVTM and CDR2 ANQGSEA. The CDR3 is made up of 14 amino acids. Germline trimming cut 0 bases from V and 5 bases from J; bases unmatched to any gene: 4. Sequencing was done on a sample of peripheral blood. The chain uses TRBV29-1 and TRBJ2-7, with 10 bases that match TRBD1. This TCR was recovered from a young man with COVID-19, enrolled during active disease. This chain's CDR3 is CSVEDTGTGDEQYF. Written as DNA, the CDR3 is TGCAGCGTTGAAGATACCGGGACAGGGGACGAGCAGTACTTC.